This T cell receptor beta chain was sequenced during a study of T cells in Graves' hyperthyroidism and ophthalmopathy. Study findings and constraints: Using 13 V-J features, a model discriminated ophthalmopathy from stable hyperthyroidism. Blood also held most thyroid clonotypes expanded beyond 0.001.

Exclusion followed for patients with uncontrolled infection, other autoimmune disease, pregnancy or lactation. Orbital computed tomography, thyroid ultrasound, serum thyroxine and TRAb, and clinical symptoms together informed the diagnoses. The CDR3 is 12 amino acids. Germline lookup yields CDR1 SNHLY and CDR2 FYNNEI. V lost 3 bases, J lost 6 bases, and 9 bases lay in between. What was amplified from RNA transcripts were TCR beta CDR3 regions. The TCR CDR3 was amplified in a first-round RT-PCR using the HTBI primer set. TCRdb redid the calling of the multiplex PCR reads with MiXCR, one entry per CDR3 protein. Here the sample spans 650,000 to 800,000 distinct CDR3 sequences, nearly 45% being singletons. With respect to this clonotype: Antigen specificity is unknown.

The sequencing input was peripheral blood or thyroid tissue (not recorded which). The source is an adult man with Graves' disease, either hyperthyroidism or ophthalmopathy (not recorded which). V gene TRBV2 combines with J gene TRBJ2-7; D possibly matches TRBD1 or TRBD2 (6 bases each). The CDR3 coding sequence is TGTGCCAGCAGTGACGAGGGGGGCGAGCAGTACTTC. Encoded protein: CASSDEGGEQYF.